The rows below give T cell receptor beta chains drawn from one sample of a study of T cell responses to AZD1222 COVID-19 vaccine. The table came from immunoSEQ multiplex PCR; TCRdb's copy has only in-frame clones and leaves some out. The data contain approximately 200,000 clones, approximately 93% of them singletons. Source: peripheral blood, taken 28 days after the second AZD1222 dose. Receptors were obtained from an adult who received the AZD1222 COVID-19 vaccine. Each CDR3 is given with its conserved first and last residue.

J gene: TRBJ1-1
V gene: TRBV4-2
CDR3 protein: CASTQSGSQGNTEAFF

J gene: TRBJ1-5
V gene: TRBV6-5
CDR3 protein: CASSYSRGREDPQHF

J gene: TRBJ2-4
V gene: TRBV18
CDR3 protein: CASSLGGRGGSLAKNIQYF

J gene: TRBJ2-1
V gene: TRBV18
CDR3 protein: CASSPRRGDEQFF

J gene: TRBJ2-7
V gene: TRBV18
CDR3 protein: CASSGGTYEQYF

J gene: TRBJ1-2
V gene: TRBV7-6
CDR3 protein: CASSQGDYGYTF

J gene: TRBJ2-1
V gene: TRBV5-6
CDR3 protein: CASSFQAASSYNEQFF

J gene: TRBJ2-3
V gene: TRBV6-2/TRBV6-3
CDR3 protein: CASSPAPRSTDTQYF

J gene: TRBJ2-7
V gene: TRBV9
CDR3 protein: CASSSRGAYEQYF

J gene: TRBJ2-4
V gene: TRBV6-2/TRBV6-3
CDR3 protein: CASSGDSSLAKNIQYF

J gene: TRBJ1-3
V gene: TRBV5-4
CDR3 protein: CASSLDVGTGNTIYF

J gene: TRBJ1-2
V gene: TRBV3-1/TRBV3-2
CDR3 protein: CASSPIAQGNGYTF

J gene: TRBJ2-7
V gene: TRBV18
CDR3 protein: CASSWTGDYYEQYF

J gene: TRBJ2-2
V gene: TRBV7-3
CDR3 protein: CASSLINGRGTNTGELFF

J gene: TRBJ2-2
V gene: TRBV11-3
CDR3 protein: CASSFQNTGELFF

J gene: TRBJ2-7
V gene: TRBV7-2
CDR3 protein: CASSLSGYPGEQYF

J gene: TRBJ2-2
V gene: TRBV28
CDR3 protein: CAIQGLAGELFF

J gene: TRBJ1-5
V gene: TRBV5-1
CDR3 protein: CASSWTGDQPQHF

J gene: TRBJ1-4
V gene: TRBV3-1/TRBV3-2
CDR3 protein: CASSPVWGINEKLFF

J gene: TRBJ1-2
V gene: TRBV7-2
CDR3 protein: CASSSYPGTNYGYTF

J gene: TRBJ2-3
V gene: TRBV27
CDR3 protein: CASSGGLLDTQYF

J gene: TRBJ1-1
V gene: TRBV19
CDR3 protein: CASSPRGRGSLVTEAFF

J gene: TRBJ1-2
V gene: TRBV18
CDR3 protein: CASSDSQIPGYTF

J gene: TRBJ2-7
V gene: TRBV29-1
CDR3 protein: CSVRTGGRYEQYF

J gene: TRBJ2-2
V gene: TRBV2
CDR3 protein: CASQPGQGYTGELFF

J gene: TRBJ1-5
V gene: TRBV2
CDR3 protein: CASSFDRGSNQPQHF

J gene: TRBJ1-2
V gene: TRBV4-3
CDR3 protein: CASSQDHILNYGYTF

J gene: TRBJ2-3
V gene: TRBV5-1
CDR3 protein: CASSLGQTSTDTQYF

J gene: TRBJ2-5
V gene: TRBV5-4
CDR3 protein: CASSRRAIKETQYF

J gene: TRBJ2-6
V gene: TRBV7-2
CDR3 protein: CASSLLTGSGANVLTF

J gene: TRBJ2-3
V gene: TRBV18
CDR3 protein: CASSPGEATYTDTQYF

J gene: TRBJ2-7
V gene: TRBV2
CDR3 protein: CASSERPGTLSEQYF

J gene: TRBJ1-2
V gene: TRBV6-5
CDR3 protein: CASSETGLLHGYTF

J gene: TRBJ1-5
V gene: TRBV6-5
CDR3 protein: CASSPDLYGNQPQHF

J gene: TRBJ1-5
V gene: TRBV10-3
CDR3 protein: CAISEGRENQPQHF

J gene: TRBJ1-5
V gene: TRBV4-2
CDR3 protein: CASSQDLNQPQHF

J gene: TRBJ1-2
V gene: TRBV7-2
CDR3 protein: CASSLDLQGTGYTF

J gene: TRBJ2-1
V gene: TRBV14
CDR3 protein: CASSQVRSGGQNEQFF

J gene: TRBJ2-7
V gene: TRBV4-3
CDR3 protein: CASSQDAGSFYEQYF

J gene: TRBJ1-1
V gene: TRBV6-2/TRBV6-3
CDR3 protein: CASSYGPVNTEAFF

J gene: TRBJ1-5
V gene: TRBV4-1
CDR3 protein: CASSQRSTQGGQPQHF

J gene: TRBJ1-2
V gene: TRBV14
CDR3 protein: CASSPPGFRYGYTF

J gene: TRBJ1-6
V gene: TRBV28
CDR3 protein: CASSSLQASSYNSPLHF

J gene: TRBJ1-2
V gene: TRBV30
CDR3 protein: CAWSYLYGYTF

J gene: TRBJ2-7
V gene: TRBV15
CDR3 protein: CATSRDNYEQYF

J gene: TRBJ1-6
V gene: TRBV27
CDR3 protein: CASSLQRSPINNSPLHF

J gene: TRBJ2-7
V gene: TRBV6-5
CDR3 protein: CASSPLSKAYEQYF

J gene: TRBJ2-7
V gene: TRBV30
CDR3 protein: CAWSTGGEQYF

J gene: TRBJ2-5
V gene: TRBV6-6
CDR3 protein: CASSFDSRETQYF

J gene: TRBJ2-1
V gene: TRBV7-2
CDR3 protein: CASTQPLRTSGGNEQFF

J gene: TRBJ2-5
V gene: TRBV10-2
CDR3 protein: CASSVPGGQETQYF

J gene: TRBJ1-4
V gene: TRBV30
CDR3 protein: CAWSTGSEKLFF

J gene: TRBJ1-2
V gene: TRBV18
CDR3 protein: CASSPGGGSIYGYTF

J gene: TRBJ2-3
V gene: TRBV11-3
CDR3 protein: CASSAGMGGVTDTQYF

J gene: TRBJ2-4
V gene: TRBV6-5
CDR3 protein: CASSYEGQSNIQYF